This T cell receptor beta chain came from a study of CD8+CD57+ T cells in acquired aplastic anemia. Study at large: The sorted CD4+ and CD8+ cells yielded an average roughly 3 ug of DNA.

Deletions cut 5 bases from V and 7 bases from J, with 17 bases between. The CDR3 contains 14 residues. The patients chosen for sequencing had shown expansion of CD8+CD57+ cells (detected by flow cytometry). Profiling that covered TCR beta VDJ and CDR3 relied on genomic DNA as its template. TCRdb recomputed calls from the reads with MiXCR, one row per CDR3 protein. The sample carries roughly 290,000 distinct CDR3 sequences, 45% to 65% recorded once. The sample consisted of sorted CD4+, CD8+, or CD8+CD57+ T cells (not recorded which) from PBMCs. This chain uses TRBV12-3 or TRBV12-4 with TRBJ1-1; no clear D gene. The sequence came from a human donor with aplastic anemia. DNA for the CDR3: TGTGCCAGCAGTACCCGGGTACCGAGGAATGAAGCTTTCTTT. Its translation is CASSTRVPRNEAFF.